This T cell receptor (beta chain) was obtained from a study of control samples from healthy donors and cancer patients. TCRdb's copy holds only in-frame clones and misses some; the assay was immunoSEQ multiplex PCR. The table lists roughly 170,000 clones, more than 90% of them singletons. CDR1 and CDR2 from the germline V gene are SNHLY and FYNNEI. The CDR3 spans 11 residues. The V gene lost 10 bases and the J gene lost 5 bases, with 10 bases spanning the gap. The sample comprised blood. The TCR sequence derives from a middle-aged woman in good health. The gene calls are TRBV2 and TRBJ2-3, with D perhaps matching TRBD1 or TRBD2 (6 bases each). The CDR3 region is CATEGGDTQYF. CDR3 sequence (DNA): TGTGCCACCGAGGGGGGAGATACGCAGTATTTT. The whole variable domain, remainder taken from reference TRBV2 and TRBJ2-3, is EPEVTQTPSHQVTQMGQEVILRCVPISNHLYFYWYRQILGQKVEFLVSFYNNEISEKSEIFDDQFSVERPDGSNFTLKIRSTKLEDSAMYFCATEGGDTQYFGPGTRLTVL.